This TCR beta chain is from a study of molecular identifiers for immune sequencing clone quantification (dated by TCRdb to between 2018 and 2020). Regarding the complete study: For a replicate experiment, RNA from around 20,000 or 100,000 naive CD8 T cells was divided into five aliquots, of which four were sequenced. This methods study used CD8 T cells to benchmark TCR RNA copy counting and molecular-identifier clustering-based TCR repertoire sequencing (MIDCIRS). Broad study findings and their caveats: Modeling indicated approximately 3.1 TCR RNA copies recovered per cell, compared with roughly 10 by digital PCR, which implies a capture efficiency of 25% to 35%. When barcode sub-clustering was left out, chimeric consensus sequences inflated TCR diversity, with chimeras reaching as high as 47%. In CMV-specific effector cells, over 99% of molecules were held by clones above 20 RNA copies, whereas under 1% of molecules were held by such clones in naive cells. The naive libraries included spiked-in Jurkat TCR RNA (around nine copies' worth), and this Jurkat TCR RNA is not part of the donor repertoire. Highly expanded clone sizes could be underestimated if identical TCR molecules share a barcode. Spiked-in Jurkat TCR RNA equal to a single cell's worth was reported to be detectable even within 1,100,000 naive CD8 T cells.

The CDR3 has 11 amino acids, counting the end cysteine and phenylalanine. Of all the DNA, just the CDR3 is kept, 33 bases in frame from base 1. CDR1 is given as SQVTM and CDR2 as ANQGSEA, both from the germline V gene. Library construction relied on PCR. Instrument used: NextSeq 500. Bulk TCR libraries were prepared as previously described, using TCR primers listed in Table S5. Total RNA was purified with the Qiagen AllPrep DNA/RNA kit. Reads from multiple sequencing runs of the same library were pooled before analysis. Concerning the study's data processing: Reads were retained only if their TCR constant sequence matched exactly, and those retained reads were trimmed to 150 nt and grouped according to their 12-nt molecular barcodes. Reads in each barcode group were sub-clustered using a 15% Levenshtein threshold, and a quality-weighted consensus sequence was built for each RNA molecule. Non-functional sequences were removed, as were lower-count sequences one edit away from another. Barcode sub-clusters with fewer than 20% of the maximum read count were removed, based on fitting two negative binomial distributions. Clones were called with MiXCR by TCRdb after fastp trimmed the public reads at Q25, and only in-frame beta chains were retained. Duplicate CDR3 protein sequences are folded into a single record with the most common DNA and genes. The authors' filters were not applied to this entry. The sample profile shows about 10,000 distinct CDR3 sequences; 20% to 25% of them were found once. The ten largest clones capture 1.5% of the sample.

This clonotype showed up just a few times. Its cognate antigen has yet to be identified. This may arise from a read error, as a much more abundant clone is one base away. Libraries of naive CD8 T cells were built from anywhere between roughly 20,000 and 1,100,000 sorted cells, with 10%, 30% or 50% of the purified RNA used. Naive CD8 T cells, defined as CD8+CD4-CCR7+CD45RA+, were FACS-sorted into RLT Plus buffer on a BD FACSAria II. To test detection sensitivity, Jurkat RNA equivalent to ten TCR copies was spiked into samples of about 17,000-1,100,000 naive CD8 T cells. Enrichment of CD8 T cells was performed with RosetteSep CD8+ T Cell Enrichment Cocktail and Ficoll-Paque, after which ACK red cell lysis was carried out.

The specimen was naive CD8+ T cells from blood, with Jurkat cell RNA spiked in. Interpreted using the paper, the cell subset or site label stands for: FACS-sorted CD8+CD4-CCR7+CD45RA+ naive T cells. Rearrangement joined TRBV29-1 to TRBJ1-1, with the D gene too uncertain to name. The sequence was collected from a human donor in good health. Some libraries in this study had Jurkat cell RNA spiked in. The bases are TGCAGCGTTGTGGCGAACGCTGAAGCTTTCTTT. It is translated as CSVVANAEAFF.